Sequencing of this TCR beta chain was carried out in a study of T-cell memory formation after mild COVID-19. The V and J ends lost 7 bases and 5 bases respectively, with 14 bases between them. CDR3 length: 14 residues. From the 5' RACE reads, TCRdb called clonotypes with MiXCR, one entry per CDR3 protein. The sample lists fewer than 450,000 distinct CDR3 sequences, around 21% occurring once. Sequenced: PBMCs or a T cell subset sorted from them (not recorded which). The chain has TRBV12-3 or TRBV12-4 and TRBJ1-4; the D is unclear. The receptor comes from an adult woman who had mild COVID-19 (a few samples of this study predate the infection). Cell type and time point are not known. In nucleotides, the CDR3 is TGTGCCAGCACTCAGAACGGAGGAAATGAAAAACTGTTTTTT. It encodes CASTQNGGNEKLFF.